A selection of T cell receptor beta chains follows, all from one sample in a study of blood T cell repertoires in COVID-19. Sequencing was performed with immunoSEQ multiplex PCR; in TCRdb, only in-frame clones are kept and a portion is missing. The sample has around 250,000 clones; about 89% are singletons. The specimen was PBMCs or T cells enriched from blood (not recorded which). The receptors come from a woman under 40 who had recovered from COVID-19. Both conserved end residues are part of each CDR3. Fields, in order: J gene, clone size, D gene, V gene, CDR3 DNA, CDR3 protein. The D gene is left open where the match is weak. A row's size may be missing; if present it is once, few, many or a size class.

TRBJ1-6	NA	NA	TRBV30	TGTGCCTGGAGTGTCACCGGGAATCCCGTTTGGTCACCCCTCCACTTT	CAWSVTGNPVWSPLHF
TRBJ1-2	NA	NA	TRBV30	TGTGCCTGGACCGGGGGTGGAGGCTACACCTTC	CAWTGGGGYTF
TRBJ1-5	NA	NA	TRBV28	TGTGCCACCCAAAATAGCAATCAGCCCCAGCATTTT	CATQNSNQPQHF
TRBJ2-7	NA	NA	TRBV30	TGTGCCTGGAGTGGAGGGTTCAGCTACTACGAGCAGTACTTC	CAWSGGFSYYEQYF
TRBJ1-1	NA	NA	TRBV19	TGTGCCATCCGGGGTCCGAACACTGAAGCTTTCTTT	CAIRGPNTEAFF
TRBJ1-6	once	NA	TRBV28	TGTGCCAGCAGTCTAGATGGGAGCTCCTATAATTCACCCCTCCACTTT	CASSLDGSSYNSPLHF
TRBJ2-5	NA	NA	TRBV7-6	TGTGCCAGCAGCTTAGAGGTACAGCAAGGGACCCAGTACTTC	CASSLEVQQGTQYF
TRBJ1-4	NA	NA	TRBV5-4	TGTGCCAGCAGTCGGGGGTCTAATGAAAAACTGTTTTTT	CASSRGSNEKLFF
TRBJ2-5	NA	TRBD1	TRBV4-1	TGCGCCAGCAGCCGAATGGGACAGGGTGAAGAGACCCAGTACTTC	CASSRMGQGEETQYF
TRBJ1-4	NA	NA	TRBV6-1	TGTGCCAGCAGTGAAGTGGTAGGTGGGGCGGATGAAAAACTGTTTTTT	CASSEVVGGADEKLFF
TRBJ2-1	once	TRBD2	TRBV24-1	TGTGCCACCAGTCACCCGCCGGGACTAGCGGGAGATGAGCAGTTCTTC	CATSHPPGLAGDEQFF
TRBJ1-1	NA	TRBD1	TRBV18	TGTGCCAGCTCAAGGGACAGGAACACTGAAGCTTTCTTT	CASSRDRNTEAFF
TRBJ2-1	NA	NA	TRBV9	TGTGCCAGCAGCTACGAGGGAGCGACGTCCGGAAATGAGCAGTTCTTC	CASSYEGATSGNEQFF
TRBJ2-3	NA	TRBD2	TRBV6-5	TGTGCCAGCAGTTACAGCGGGGGGGGCACAGATACGCAGTATTTT	CASSYSGGGTDTQYF
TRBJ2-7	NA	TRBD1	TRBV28	TGTGCCAGCTACCGGGACAGGGATCTACTTCCTCGGGAGCAGTACTTC	CASYRDRDLLPREQYF
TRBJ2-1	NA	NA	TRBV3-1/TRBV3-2	TGTGCCAGCAGCCAAGGAGGTAGCGAGTACAATGAGCAGTTCTTC	CASSQGGSEYNEQFF
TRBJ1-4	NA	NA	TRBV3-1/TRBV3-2	TGTGCCAGCAGCCAAGTGGCAGGGAATGAAAAACTGTTTTTT	CASSQVAGNEKLFF
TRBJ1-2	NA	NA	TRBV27	TGTGCCAGCAGTTTAGGCCGAAGATTCCAAGGCTACACCTTC	CASSLGRRFQGYTF
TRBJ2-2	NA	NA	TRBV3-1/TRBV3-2	TGTGCCAGCAGCCAACAGGACTCGGGCACCGGGGAGCTGTTTTTT	CASSQQDSGTGELFF
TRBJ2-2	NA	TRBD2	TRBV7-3	TGTGCCAGCAGCTTAGTAAGCGGGAAGCATGACACCGGGGAGCTGTTTTTT	CASSLVSGKHDTGELFF
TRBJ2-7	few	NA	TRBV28	TGTGCCAGCAGCCGTAGTCCCGAATCCGGCGAGCAGTACTTC	CASSRSPESGEQYF
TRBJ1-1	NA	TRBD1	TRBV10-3	TGTGCCATCAGTGTACAGGGGAGCACTGAAGCTTTCTTT	CAISVQGSTEAFF
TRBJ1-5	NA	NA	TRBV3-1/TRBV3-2	TGTGCCAGCAGCCTTACGGGTGTTAGCAATCAGCCCCAGCATTTT	CASSLTGVSNQPQHF
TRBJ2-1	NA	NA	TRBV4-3	TGCGCCAGCAGCCAAGCCCCGACTATACACTATGAGCAGTTCTTC	CASSQAPTIHYEQFF
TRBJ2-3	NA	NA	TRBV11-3	TGTGCCAGCAGCTTAGTAGCGTCTACAGATACGCAGTATTTT	CASSLVASTDTQYF
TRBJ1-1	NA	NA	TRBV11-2	TGTGCCAGCAGCTCACCACAACCCAGGGTAGAGGCTTTCTTT	CASSSPQPRVEAFF
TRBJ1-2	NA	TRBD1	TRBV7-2	TGTGCCAGCAGCCCGCCCGGGACAGTTAACTATGGCTACACCTTC	CASSPPGTVNYGYTF
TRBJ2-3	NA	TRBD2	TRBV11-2	TGTGCCAGCAGCTTTCGGCAGCGGGGAAGGACAGATACGCAGTATTTT	CASSFRQRGRTDTQYF
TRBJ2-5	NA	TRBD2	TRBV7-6	TGTGCCAGCAGCTCCGGGACTAGCGGGAGAGGGGTAGGAGAGACCCAGTACTTC	CASSSGTSGRGVGETQYF
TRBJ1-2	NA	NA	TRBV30	TGTGCCTGGATCAAACATAGAACGGGAGGCTATGGCTACACCTTC	CAWIKHRTGGYGYTF
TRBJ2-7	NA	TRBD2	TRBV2	TGTGCCAGCAAAATGGCGGGAGGGCCAATCACCGAGCAGTACTTC	CASKMAGGPITEQYF
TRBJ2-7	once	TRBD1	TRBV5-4	TGTGCCAGCAGCTTGACAGGGGGCAGCCTCTACGAGCAGTACTTC	CASSLTGGSLYEQYF
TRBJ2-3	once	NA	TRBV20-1	TGCAGTGCTAGTTCCTTGCCGGGACTCGTCGGAACAGATACGCAGTATTTT	CSASSLPGLVGTDTQYF
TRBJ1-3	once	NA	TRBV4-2	TGTGCCAGCAGCCAAGACAGTTACTCTGGAAACACCATATATTTT	CASSQDSYSGNTIYF
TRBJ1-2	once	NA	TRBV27	TGTGCCAGCAGTTTAACAGAAAGCTACTATGGCTACACCTTC	CASSLTESYYGYTF
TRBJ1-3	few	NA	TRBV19	TGTGCCAGTAGTATAAGCGGCAGCTCTGCGGGAAACACCATATATTTT	CASSISGSSAGNTIYF
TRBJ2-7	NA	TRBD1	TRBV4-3	TGCGCCAGCAGCCAAGATACAGGGGGGCAGGCCTACGAGCAGTACTTC	CASSQDTGGQAYEQYF
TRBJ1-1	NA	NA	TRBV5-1	TGCGCCAGCAGCCCGGGCCAGGGGACTGAAGCTTTCTTT	CASSPGQGTEAFF
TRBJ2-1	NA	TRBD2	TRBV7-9	TGTGCCAGCAGCCTGACTAGCGGGAGACTCAATGAGCAGTTCTTC	CASSLTSGRLNEQFF
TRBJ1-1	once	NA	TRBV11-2	TGTGCCAGCAGCTTGCACAGGGCGACAATTGAAGCTTTCTTT	CASSLHRATIEAFF
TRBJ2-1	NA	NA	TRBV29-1	TGCAGCGTGAGCGGAAGCGTTTACAATGAGCAGTTCTTC	CSVSGSVYNEQFF
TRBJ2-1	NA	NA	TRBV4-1	TGCGCCAGCAGCCAAGACATTTACAATGAGCAGTTCTTC	CASSQDIYNEQFF
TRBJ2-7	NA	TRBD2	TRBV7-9	TGTGCCAGCAGCCCGGGACTAGCGGGAGGGGTAGACGAGCAGTACTTC	CASSPGLAGGVDEQYF
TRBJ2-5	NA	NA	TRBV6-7	TGTGCCAGCAGTTCCCCCATAGGGAATAGGGGGGAGACCCAGTACTTC	CASSSPIGNRGETQYF
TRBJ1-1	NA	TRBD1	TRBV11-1	TGTGCCAGCAGCAGACGACAGGGCGCCTCAGCTTTCTTT	CASSRRQGASAFF
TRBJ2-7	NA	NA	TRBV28	TGTGCCAGCAGCCCCGCCTACGAGCAGTACTTC	CASSPAYEQYF
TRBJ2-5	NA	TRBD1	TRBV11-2	TGTGCCAGCAGCTCGAGGACAGGGGGCGGGATTGACGTGGCCCAGTACTTC	CASSSRTGGGIDVAQYF
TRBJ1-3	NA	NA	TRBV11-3	TGTGCCAGCAGCTTATGCGGTTGTAAAAACACCATATATTTT	CASSLCGCKNTIYF